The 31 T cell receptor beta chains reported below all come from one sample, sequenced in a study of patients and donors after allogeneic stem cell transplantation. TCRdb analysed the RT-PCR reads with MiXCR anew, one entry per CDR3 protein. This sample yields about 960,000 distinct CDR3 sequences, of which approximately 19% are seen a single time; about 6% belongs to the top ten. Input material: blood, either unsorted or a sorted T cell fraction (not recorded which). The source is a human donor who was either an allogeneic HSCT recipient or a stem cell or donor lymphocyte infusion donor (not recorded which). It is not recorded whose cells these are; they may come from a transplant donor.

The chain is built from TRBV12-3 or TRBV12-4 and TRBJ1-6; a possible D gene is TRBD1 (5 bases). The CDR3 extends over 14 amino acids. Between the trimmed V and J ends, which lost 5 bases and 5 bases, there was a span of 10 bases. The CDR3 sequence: CASSNQGDNSPLHF. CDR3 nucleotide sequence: TGTGCCAGCAGTAACCAGGGAGATAATTCACCCCTCCACTTT.

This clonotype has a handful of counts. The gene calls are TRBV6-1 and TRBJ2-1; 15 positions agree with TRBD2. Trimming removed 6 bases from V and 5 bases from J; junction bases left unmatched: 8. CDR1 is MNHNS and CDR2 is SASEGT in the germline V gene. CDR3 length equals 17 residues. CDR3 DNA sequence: TGTGCCAGCAGCAGGACTAGCGGGGGGGCCCCCCACAATGAGCAGTTCTTC. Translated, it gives CASSRTSGGAPHNEQFF.

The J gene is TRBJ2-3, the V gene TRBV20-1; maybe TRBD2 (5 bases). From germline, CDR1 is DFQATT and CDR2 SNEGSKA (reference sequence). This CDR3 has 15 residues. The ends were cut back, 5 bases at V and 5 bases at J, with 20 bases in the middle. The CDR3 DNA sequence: TGCAGTGCTGAAACTAGAGGTCCCCGTTTAGATACGCAGTATTTT. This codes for CSAETRGPRLDTQYF.

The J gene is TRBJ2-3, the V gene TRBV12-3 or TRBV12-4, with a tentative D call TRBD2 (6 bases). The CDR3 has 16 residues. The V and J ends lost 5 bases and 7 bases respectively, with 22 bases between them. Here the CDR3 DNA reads TGTGCCAGCAGTCCCGCCCGGGGGAGCGAGGAATATACGCAGTATTTT. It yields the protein CASSPARGSEEYTQYF.

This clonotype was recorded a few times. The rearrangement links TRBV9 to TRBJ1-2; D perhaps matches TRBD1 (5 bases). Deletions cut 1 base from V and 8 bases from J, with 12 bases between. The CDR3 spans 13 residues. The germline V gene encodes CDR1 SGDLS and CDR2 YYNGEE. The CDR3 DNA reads TGTGCCAGCAGCGTAACCCGGCAGGGCGGCTACACCTTC. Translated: CASSVTRQGGYTF.

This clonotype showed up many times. The CDR3 DNA reads as TGCAGCGCCGCGGACAGGGGAATTGTGGACACCATATATTTT. Its protein product is CSAADRGIVDTIYF. The genes are TRBV29-1 and TRBJ1-3; 9 bases fit TRBD1. Germline lookup yields CDR1 SQVTM and CDR2 ANQGSEA. CDR3 length: 14 amino acids. J was trimmed by 8 bases and V by 7 bases; bases with no gene match: 12.

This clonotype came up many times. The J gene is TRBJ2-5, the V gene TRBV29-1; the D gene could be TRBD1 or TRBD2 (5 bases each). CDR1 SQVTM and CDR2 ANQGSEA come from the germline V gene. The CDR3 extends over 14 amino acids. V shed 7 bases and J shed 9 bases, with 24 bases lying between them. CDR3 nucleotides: TGCAGCGCCCCTCAGACGGATTTCTGGGGGTCCCAGTACTTC. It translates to CSAPQTDFWGSQYF.

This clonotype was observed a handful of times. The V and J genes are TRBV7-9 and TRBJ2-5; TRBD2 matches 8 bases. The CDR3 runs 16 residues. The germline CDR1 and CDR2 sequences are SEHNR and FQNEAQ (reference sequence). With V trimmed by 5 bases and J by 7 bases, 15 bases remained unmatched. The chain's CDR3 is CASSPYPREGLRTQYF. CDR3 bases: TGTGCCAGCAGCCCATACCCTCGGGAGGGCCTGAGGACCCAGTACTTC.

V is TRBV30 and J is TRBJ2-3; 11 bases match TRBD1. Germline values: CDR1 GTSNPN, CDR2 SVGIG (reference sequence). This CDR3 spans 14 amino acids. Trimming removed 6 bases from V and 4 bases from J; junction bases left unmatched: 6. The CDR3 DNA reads TGTGCCTGCTACGGACAGGGGGCCGCAGATACGCAGTATTTT. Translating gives CACYGQGAADTQYF.

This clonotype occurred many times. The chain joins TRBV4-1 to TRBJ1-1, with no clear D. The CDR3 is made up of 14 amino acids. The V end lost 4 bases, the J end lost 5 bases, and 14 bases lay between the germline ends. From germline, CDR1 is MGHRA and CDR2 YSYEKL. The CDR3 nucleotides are TGCGCCAGCAGCCGGCCGAGGCGTCATACTGAAGCTTTCTTT. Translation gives CASSRPRRHTEAFF.

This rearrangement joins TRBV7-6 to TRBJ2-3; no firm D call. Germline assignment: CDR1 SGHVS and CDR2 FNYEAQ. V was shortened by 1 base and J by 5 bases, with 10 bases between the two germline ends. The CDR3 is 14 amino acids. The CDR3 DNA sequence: TGTGCCAGCAGCTTAGGTGTAGCAAGAGATACGCAGTATTTT. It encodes CASSLGVARDTQYF.

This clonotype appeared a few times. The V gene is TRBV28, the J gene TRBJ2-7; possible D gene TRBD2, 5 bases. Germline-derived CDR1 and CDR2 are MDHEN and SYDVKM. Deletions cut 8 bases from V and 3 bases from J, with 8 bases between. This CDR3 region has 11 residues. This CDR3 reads CASAGNYEQYF. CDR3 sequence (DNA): TGTGCCAGCGCCGGGAACTACGAGCAGTACTTC.

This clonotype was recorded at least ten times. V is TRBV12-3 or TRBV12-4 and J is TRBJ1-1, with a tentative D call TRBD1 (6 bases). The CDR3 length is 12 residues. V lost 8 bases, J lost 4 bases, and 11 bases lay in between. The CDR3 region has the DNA TGTGCCAGCGAAAGGGGGGGCACTGAAGCTTTCTTT. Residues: CASERGGTEAFF.

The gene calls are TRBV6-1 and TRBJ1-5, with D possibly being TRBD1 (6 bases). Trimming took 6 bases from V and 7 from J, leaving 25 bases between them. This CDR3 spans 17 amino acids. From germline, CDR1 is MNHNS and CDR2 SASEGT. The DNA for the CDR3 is TGTGCCAGCAGGGCAACGACAGGCTTGACCAAGGGGCAGCCCCAGCATTTT. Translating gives CASRATTGLTKGQPQHF.

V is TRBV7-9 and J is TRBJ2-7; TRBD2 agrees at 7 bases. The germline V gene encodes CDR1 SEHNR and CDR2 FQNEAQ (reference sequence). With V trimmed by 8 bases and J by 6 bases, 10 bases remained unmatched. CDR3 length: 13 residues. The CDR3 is CASGRAGSPEQYF. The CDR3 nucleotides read TGTGCCAGCGGGAGAGCGGGAAGTCCCGAGCAGTACTTC.

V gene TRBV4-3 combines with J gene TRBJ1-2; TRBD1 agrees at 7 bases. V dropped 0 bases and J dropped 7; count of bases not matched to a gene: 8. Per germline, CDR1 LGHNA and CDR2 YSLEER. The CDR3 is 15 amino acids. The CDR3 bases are TGCGCCAGCAGCCAAGATCTCGACAGGGTGTTTGGCTACACCTTC. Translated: CASSQDLDRVFGYTF.

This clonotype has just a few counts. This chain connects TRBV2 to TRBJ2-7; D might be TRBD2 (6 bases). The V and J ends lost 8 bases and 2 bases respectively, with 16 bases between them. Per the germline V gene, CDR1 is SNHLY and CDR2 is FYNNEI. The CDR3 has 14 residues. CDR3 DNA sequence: TGTGCCAGCCGGGGGTCCCCTGCCCCCTACGAGCAGTACTTC. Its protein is CASRGSPAPYEQYF.

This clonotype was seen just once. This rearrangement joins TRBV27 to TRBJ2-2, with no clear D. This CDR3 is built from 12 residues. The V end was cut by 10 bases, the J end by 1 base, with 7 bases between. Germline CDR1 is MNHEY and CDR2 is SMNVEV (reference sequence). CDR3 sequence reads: CATRWNTGELFF. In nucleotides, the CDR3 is TGTGCCACACGGTGGAACACCGGGGAGCTGTTTTTT.

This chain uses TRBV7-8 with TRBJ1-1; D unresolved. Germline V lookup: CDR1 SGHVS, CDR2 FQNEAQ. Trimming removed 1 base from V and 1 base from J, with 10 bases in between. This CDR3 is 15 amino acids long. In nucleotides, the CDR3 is TGTGCCAGCAGCTTAGTGAGAGGGAGGAACACTGAAGCTTTCTTT. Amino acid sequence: CASSLVRGRNTEAFF.

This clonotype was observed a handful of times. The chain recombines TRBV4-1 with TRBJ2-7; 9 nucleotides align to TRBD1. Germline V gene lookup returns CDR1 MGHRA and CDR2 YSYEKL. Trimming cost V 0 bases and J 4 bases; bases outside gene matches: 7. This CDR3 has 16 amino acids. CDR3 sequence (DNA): TGCGCCAGCAGCCAAGACCCACAGGGGGCGGGGTACGAGCAGTACTTC. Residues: CASSQDPQGAGYEQYF.

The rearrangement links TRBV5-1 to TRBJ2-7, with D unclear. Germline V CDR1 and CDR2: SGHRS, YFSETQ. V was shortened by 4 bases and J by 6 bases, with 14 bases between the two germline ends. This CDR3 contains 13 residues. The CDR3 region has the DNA TGCGCCAGCAGCCTTGACCCTCTGGCCGAGCAGTACTTC. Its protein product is CASSLDPLAEQYF.

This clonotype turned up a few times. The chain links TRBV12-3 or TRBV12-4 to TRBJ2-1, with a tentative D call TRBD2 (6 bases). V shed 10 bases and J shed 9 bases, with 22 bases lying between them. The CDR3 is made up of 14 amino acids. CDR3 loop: CATGLMGPMREQFF. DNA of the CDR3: TGTGCCACGGGACTGATGGGGCCAATGCGTGAGCAGTTCTTC.

The CDR3 reads CASSHLPRGAGNTIYF. Written as DNA, the CDR3 is TGCGCCAGCAGCCATCTTCCCCGGGGAGCTGGAAACACCATATATTTT. The rearrangement uses TRBV4-1 and TRBJ1-3; D not resolved. Deletions cut 3 bases from V and 2 bases from J, with 14 bases between. Germline V gives CDR1 MGHRA, CDR2 YSYEKL. The CDR3 covers 16 residues.

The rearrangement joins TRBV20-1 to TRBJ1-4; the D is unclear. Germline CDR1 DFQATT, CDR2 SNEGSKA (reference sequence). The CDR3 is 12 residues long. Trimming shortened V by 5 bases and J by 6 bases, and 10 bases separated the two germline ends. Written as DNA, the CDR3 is TGCAGTGCTGCAGCCCTCCATGAAAAACTGTTTTTT. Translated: CSAAALHEKLFF.

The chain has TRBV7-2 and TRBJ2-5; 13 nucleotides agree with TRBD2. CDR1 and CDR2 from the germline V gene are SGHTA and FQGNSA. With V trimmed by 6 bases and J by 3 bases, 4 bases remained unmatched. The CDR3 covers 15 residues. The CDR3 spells CASRLAGGPEETQYF. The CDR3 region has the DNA TGTGCCAGCAGACTAGCGGGAGGGCCAGAAGAGACCCAGTACTTC.

The CDR3 DNA sequence: TGTGCCAGCAGCCAAGGGTTCAATCAGCCCCAGCATTTT. This gives the protein CASSQGFNQPQHF. The J gene is TRBJ1-5, the V gene TRBV14; D not resolved. The CDR3 consists of 13 residues. Looked up from germline, CDR1 is SGHDN and CDR2 is FVKESK. V dropped 1 base and J dropped 3 bases, with 4 bases sitting between them.

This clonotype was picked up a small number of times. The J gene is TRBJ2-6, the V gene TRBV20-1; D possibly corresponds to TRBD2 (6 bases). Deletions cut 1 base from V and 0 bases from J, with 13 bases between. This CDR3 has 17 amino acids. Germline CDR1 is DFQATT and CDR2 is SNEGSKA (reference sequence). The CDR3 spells CSARARGSFSGANVLTF. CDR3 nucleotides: TGCAGTGCTAGAGCGCGGGGTTCTTTCTCTGGGGCCAACGTCCTGACTTTC.

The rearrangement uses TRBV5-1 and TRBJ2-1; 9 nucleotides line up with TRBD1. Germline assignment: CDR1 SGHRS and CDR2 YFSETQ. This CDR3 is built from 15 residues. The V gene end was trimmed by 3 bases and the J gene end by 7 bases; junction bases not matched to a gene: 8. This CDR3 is CASSWGDRDQNEQFF. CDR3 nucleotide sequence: TGCGCCAGCAGCTGGGGGGACAGGGACCAGAATGAGCAGTTCTTC.

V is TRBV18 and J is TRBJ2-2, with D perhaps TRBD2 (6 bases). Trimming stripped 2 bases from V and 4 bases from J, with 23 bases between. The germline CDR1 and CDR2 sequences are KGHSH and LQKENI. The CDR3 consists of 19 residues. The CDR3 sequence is CASSPGDSLHPGTTGELFF. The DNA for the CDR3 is TGTGCCAGCTCACCAGGGGACTCACTCCACCCGGGGACCACCGGGGAGCTGTTTTTT.

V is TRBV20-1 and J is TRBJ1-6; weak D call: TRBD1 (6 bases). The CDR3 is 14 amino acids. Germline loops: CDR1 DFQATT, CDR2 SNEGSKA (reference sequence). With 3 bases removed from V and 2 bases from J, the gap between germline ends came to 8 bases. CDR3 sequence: CSASGGPYNSPLHF. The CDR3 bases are TGCAGTGCTAGTGGGGGGCCCTATAATTCACCCCTCCACTTT.

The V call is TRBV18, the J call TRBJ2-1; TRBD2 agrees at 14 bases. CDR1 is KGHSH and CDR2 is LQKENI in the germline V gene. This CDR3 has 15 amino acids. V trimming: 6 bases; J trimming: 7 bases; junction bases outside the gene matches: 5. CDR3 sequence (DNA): TGTGCCAGCTCGGGACTAGCGGGAGTAAGGAATGAGCAGTTCTTC. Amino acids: CASSGLAGVRNEQFF.